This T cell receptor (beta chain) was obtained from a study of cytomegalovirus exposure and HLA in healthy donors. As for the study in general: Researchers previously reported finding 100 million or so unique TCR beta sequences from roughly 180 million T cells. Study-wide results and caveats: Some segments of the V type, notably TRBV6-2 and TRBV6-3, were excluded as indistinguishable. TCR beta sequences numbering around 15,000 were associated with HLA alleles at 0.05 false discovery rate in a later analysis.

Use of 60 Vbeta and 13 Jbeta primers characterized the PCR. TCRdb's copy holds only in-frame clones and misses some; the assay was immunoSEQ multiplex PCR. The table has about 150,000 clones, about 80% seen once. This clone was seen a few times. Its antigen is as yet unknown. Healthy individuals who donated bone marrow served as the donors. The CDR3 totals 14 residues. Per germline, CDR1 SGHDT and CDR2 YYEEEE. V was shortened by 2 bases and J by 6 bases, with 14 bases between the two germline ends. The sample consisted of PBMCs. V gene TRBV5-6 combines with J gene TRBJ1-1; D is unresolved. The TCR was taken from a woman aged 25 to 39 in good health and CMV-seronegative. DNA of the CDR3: TGTGCCAGCAGCTTCTGGGTCACAGCTCCTGAAGCTTTCTTT. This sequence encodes CASSFWVTAPEAFF.